The T cell receptor (beta chain) described here comes from a study of CD8 T cells in Susac syndrome. The authors reverse transcribed about 0.5 to 1 ug RNA with random hexamers. TCRdb used MiXCR to reprocess the immunoSEQ multiplex PCR reads, holding one entry per CDR3 protein. The repertoire includes some 210,000 distinct CDR3 sequences, 94% of them detected once, and 0.15% to 0.2% sits in the top ten. V shed 0 bases and J shed 5 bases, with 10 bases lying between them. The germline gives CDR1 SGHKS, CDR2 YYEKEE (reference sequence). This CDR3 is 14 amino acids long. The receptor comes from a human donor with Susac syndrome. The source material was CD4+ T cells from PBMCs. The rearrangement joins TRBV5-5 to TRBJ2-3; D is perhaps TRBD1 (5 bases). The CDR3 nucleotides are TGTGCCAGCAGCTTGGGTGGGGCTAGAGATACGCAGTATTTT. Translated, it gives CASSLGGARDTQYF.